The 11 T cell receptor beta chains below were found in one sample sequenced in a study of shared clonotypes between healthy human individuals. Assay used: immunoSEQ multiplex PCR; TCRdb lists only in-frame clones, some missing. Of roughly 2,000,000 clones in the sample, approximately 94% were seen once. Positive CCR7 selection of CD45RO-negative cells yielded the naive CD8 cells, and terminally differentiated effector memory CD45RA+ cells were excluded. Material for sequencing was naive CD8+ T cells sorted from blood. These receptor sequences come from a man in his late teens or twenties in good health.

The chain links TRBV19 to TRBJ2-6, with TRBD1 identical over 7 bases. The germline CDR1 and CDR2 sequences are LNHDA and SQIVND (reference sequence). Trimming removed 7 bases from V and 1 base from J; junction bases left unmatched: 10. The CDR3 has 17 residues. The chain's CDR3 is CASIAGTEVSGANVLTF. The CDR3 DNA reads TGTGCCAGTATCGCCGGGACAGAAGTGTCTGGGGCCAACGTCCTGACTTTC.

The V and J genes are TRBV14 and TRBJ1-2, with 9 bases aligning to TRBD1. With 1 base clipped from V and 8 bases from J, the junction kept 8 bases outside the gene matches. Germline V gene lookup returns CDR1 SGHDN and CDR2 FVKESK. The CDR3 consists of 15 residues. The CDR3 sequence: CASSQVDRGTMGYTF. The CDR3 region has the DNA TGTGCCAGCAGCCAAGTTGACAGGGGGACTATGGGCTACACCTTC.

The chain carries TRBV9 and TRBJ2-5; 12 bases map to TRBD2. Germline CDR1 and CDR2: SGDLS and YYNGEE. The CDR3 has 16 amino acids. V lost 4 bases to trimming and J lost 4 bases; unmatched junction nucleotides: 8. The CDR3 spells CASSSRTSGVAETQYF. DNA for the CDR3: TGTGCCAGCAGCTCACGGACTAGCGGGGTGGCAGAGACCCAGTACTTC.

The chain carries TRBV7-9 and TRBJ1-1; D not certain. The CDR3 runs 14 residues. Germline loops: CDR1 SEHNR, CDR2 FQNEAQ (reference sequence). The V end lost 2 bases, the J end lost 13 bases, and 20 bases lay between the germline ends. CDR3 sequence reads: CASSLPGFTPVVFF. As DNA, the CDR3 is TGTGCCAGCAGCTTACCGGGATTTACACCGGTTGTTTTCTTT.

The genes are TRBV9 and TRBJ1-5; D gene unclear. Germline V gene lookup returns CDR1 SGDLS and CDR2 YYNGEE. The length of the CDR3 is 11 residues. V was cut by 7 bases and J by 5 bases, with 7 bases left in between. CDR3 coding DNA: TGTGCCAGCGGCCTTTATCAGCCCCAGCATTTT. This codes for CASGLYQPQHF. The full variable domain, its missing parts supplied by reference TRBV9 and TRBJ1-5, is DSGVTQTPKHLITATGQRVTLRCSPRSGDLSVYWYQQSLDQGLQFLIQYYNGEERAKGNILERFSAQQFPDLHSELNLSSLELGDSALYFCASGLYQPQHFGDGTRLSIL.

The V and J genes are TRBV11-2 and TRBJ2-5; 12 positions agree with TRBD1. V shed 0 bases, J shed 10 bases, and the junction held 15 bases outside the gene matches. CDR3 size: 18 residues. Germline loops: CDR1 SGHAT, CDR2 FQNNGV. The CDR3 region has the DNA TGTGCCAGCAGCTTAGATAAGGGGACAGGGGGCGGTTTTCAGGACCAGTACTTC. Translated: CASSLDKGTGGGFQDQYF.

The chain joins TRBV7-9 to TRBJ2-5, with 8 bases aligning to TRBD2. This CDR3 has 14 amino acids. Germline V gene lookup returns CDR1 SEHNR and CDR2 FQNEAQ (reference sequence). V was pared by 5 bases and J by 1 base, with 3 bases of the junction left unmatched. The CDR3 DNA sequence: TGTGCCAGCAGCGCGGGACTAGGCCAAGAGACCCAGTACTTC. Protein: CASSAGLGQETQYF.

As for this clone: The identical CDR3 is also encoded by other nucleotide sequences in the sample. The rearrangement links TRBV4-1 to TRBJ2-7, with D possibly being TRBD1 (6 bases). Between the trimmed V and J ends, which lost 2 bases and 0 bases, there was a span of 11 bases. This CDR3 contains 15 residues. Germline lookup yields CDR1 MGHRA and CDR2 YSYEKL. The CDR3 DNA reads as TGCGCCAGCAGCCAACTGACAGGCGGCTCCTACGAGCAGTACTTC. It codes for CASSQLTGGSYEQYF.

This clone appeared once. This chain joins TRBV6-6 and TRBJ2-7, with 8 bases fitting TRBD1. The length of the CDR3 is 12 residues. Germline V gives CDR1 MNHNY, CDR2 SVGAGI (reference sequence). The CDR3 is CTTGQVSYEQYF. CDR3 nucleotide sequence: TGTACGACGGGACAGGTCTCCTACGAGCAGTACTTC.

CDR3 in amino acids: CASSFFSARGGETQYF. The CDR3, as DNA: TGCGCCAGCAGCTTTTTCAGTGCCAGGGGAGGAGAGACCCAGTACTTC. The rearrangement joins TRBV5-1 to TRBJ2-5, with D perhaps TRBD1 or TRBD2 (6 bases each). CDR1 and CDR2 from the germline V gene are SGHRS and YFSETQ. The CDR3 is made up of 16 amino acids. V was clipped by 2 bases and J by 4 bases, with 18 bases between them. Looking up the rest from reference TRBV5-1 and TRBJ2-5 gives the full variable domain: KAGVTQTPRYLIKTRGQQVTLSCSPISGHRSVSWYQQTPGQGLQFLFEYFSETQRNKGNFPGRFSGRQFSNSRSEMNVSTLELGDSALYLCASSFFSARGGETQYFGPGTRLLVL.

V gene TRBV27 combines with J gene TRBJ2-1; possibly TRBD1 for D (6 bases). Per germline, CDR1 MNHEY and CDR2 SMNVEV (reference sequence). The CDR3 length is 16 residues. V lost 0 bases, J lost 3 bases, and 12 bases lay in between. CDR3 DNA sequence: TGTGCCAGCAGTTTATCCGCAGGGGAAGGCTACAATGAGCAGTTCTTC. Its protein product is CASSLSAGEGYNEQFF.